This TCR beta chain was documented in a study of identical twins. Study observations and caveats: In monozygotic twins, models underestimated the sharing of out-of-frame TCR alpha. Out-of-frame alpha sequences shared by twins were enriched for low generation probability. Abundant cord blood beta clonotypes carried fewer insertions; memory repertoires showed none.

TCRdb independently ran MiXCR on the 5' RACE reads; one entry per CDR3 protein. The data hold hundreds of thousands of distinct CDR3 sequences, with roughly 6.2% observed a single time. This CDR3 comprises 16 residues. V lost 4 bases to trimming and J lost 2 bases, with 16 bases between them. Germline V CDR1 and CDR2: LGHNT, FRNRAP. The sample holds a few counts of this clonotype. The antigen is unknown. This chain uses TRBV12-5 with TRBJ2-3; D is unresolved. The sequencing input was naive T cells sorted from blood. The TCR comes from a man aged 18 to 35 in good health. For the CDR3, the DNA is TGTGCTAGTGGTTGGGTAGCTGGCAGACTCACAGATACGCAGTATTTT. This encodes CASGWVAGRLTDTQYF. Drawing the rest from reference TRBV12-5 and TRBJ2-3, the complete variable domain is DARVTQTPRHKVTEMGQEVTMRCQPILGHNTVFWYRQTMMQGLELLAYFRNRAPLDDSGMPKDRFSAEMPDATLATLKIQPSEPRDSAVYFCASGWVAGRLTDTQYFGPGTRLTVL.